This T cell receptor (beta chain) emerged from a study of shared clonotypes between healthy human individuals (dated by TCRdb to about 2020). Background for the entire study: The cohort included three men and a couple of women between 18 and 49 years of age. For each donor, CD4 naive and CD4 memory were each run on three plates, CD8 naive on two plates, and CD8 memory on one plate. Per donor, leukapheresis produced somewhere between about 0.94 and 10 billion PBMCs. Libraries were prepared and TCR repertoires were sequenced by different laboratories using diverse techniques, in order to increase sequencing depth and limit assay-specific biases. The study deeply sequenced blood TCR repertoires of five healthy adults to estimate repertoire size and the extent of clonotype sharing between individuals.

Donors were healthy HIV-negative adults with no recently reported acute infections or vaccinations. Only Caucasian adults living in Nashville, Tennessee, USA were represented among the donors. CD4+ T cells were enriched by magnetic negative selection; naive cells were then positively selected on CD45RA, and the negative fraction formed the memory subset. After blood collection by leukapheresis, PBMCs were isolated using Ficoll-Histopaque density gradient centrifugation and then cryopreserved in the vapor phase of liquid nitrogen. Purity and quantity of every magnetically sorted T cell population were checked by analytical flow cytometry. From each sorted fraction, genomic DNA was isolated and quantified by UV absorbance on a Nanodrop 2000c. Remarks on this clone: The specificity of this receptor is unknown. Per-base qualities were not stored, and no clone one base away is much larger.

Using the deep immunoSEQ assay, TCR CDR3 regions were amplified from genomic DNA by multiplex PCR. Extracted genomic DNA from each cell subset was spread evenly across all wells of several immunoSEQ 96-well plates, with each plate serving as a replicate. For sorted subsets, around 0.2 ug of genomic DNA, equivalent to 25,000 to 35,000 T cell genomes, went into each replicate PCR. Purified libraries were measured with a Qubit 3.0 fluorometer, size-checked on a Bioanalyzer 2100, and measured again with the KAPA Library Quantification kit. Every immunoSEQ 96-well plate was sequenced on a dedicated single-read 150-cycle Illumina NextSeq 550 flow cell. Concerning the study's data processing: Because the immunoSEQ output held only junctional sequences and lacked quality scores, the filtering could not match the filtering applied to full-length reads. To assign V/J genes and CDR3, sequences were annotated against IMGT germline references using PyIR, a Python wrapper for IgBLAST v1.9. Reads with weak V/J assignments (E-value above 1e-6), missing CDR3, stop codons, out-of-frame junctions, or ambiguous translated residues were removed. V3J clonotypes were defined as sequences sharing an identical inferred V gene, J gene, and CDR3 amino acid sequence. To compute the percentage overlap between repertoires, the number of shared unique clonotypes was divided by the size of the smaller repertoire. Richness of each repertoire was evaluated using RTK rarefaction, the Chao1 estimator, and Recon v2.1 estimates of unobserved clonotypes. Generation probabilities for all TCRbeta clonotypes obtained by the gDNA method from several donors were computed using OLGA. Imported from immuneACCESS, the table was reduced by TCRdb to in-frame sequences with V and J called. These copies leave out some clones; in studies compared against another copy, an unresolved V gene accounts for under half, and the cause of the remainder is not known. Clone size and V and J calls were adopted from that table, with D and trimming inferred from the DNA. For this sample the table gives 1,400,000 or so clones, of which around 98.5% were detected only once. Clones ranked in the top ten supply about 0.4% of the sample.

From the cysteine up to the phenylalanine, the CDR3 has a length of 15 residues. This entry keeps only the CDR3 DNA: 45 bases, framed from base 1. V sheds 6 bases and J sheds 2 bases, leaving 16 bases between their ends. In the germline V gene, CDR1 corresponds to SNHLY and CDR2 to FYNNEI. Findings and caveats that apply to the study as a whole: Because the study included only a small number of donors, the genetic and exposure-history diversity represented was limited. Sampling was restricted to blood, and TCR repertoires in tissue are likely to differ from TCR repertoires in blood. Based on pairwise subsampling, the degree of clonotype sharing among donors was expected to be affected by sequencing depth. Compared with non-shared clonotypes, the clonotypes found in all four sorted-subset donors had higher generation probabilities. Naive subsets generally had larger estimated clonotype richness than memory subsets did. When four donors were compared, the shared fraction of clonotypes was about 5% for naive CD4, 3.5% for naive CD8, more than 2% for memory CD4, and under 0.5% for memory CD8. Rarefaction of sorted-subset datasets indicated incomplete sequencing despite the large sequencing depth.

The sample taken for sequencing was naive CD4+ T cells sorted from blood. Per the publication, the cell subset or site label means: CD45RA+ positively selected. The chain was built from TRBV2 and TRBJ1-1; TRBD1 might be the D gene, on 6 matching bases. The source is a man aged 25 to 45 in good health. The CDR3 protein sequence reads: CASRGGLGANTEAFF. The DNA sequence reads TGTGCCAGCAGGGGGGGGCTAGGGGCAAACACTGAAGCTTTCTTT. The CDR3, completed at both ends by the reference TRBV2 and TRBJ1-1 genes, gives the full variable domain EPEVTQTPSHQVTQMGQEVILRCVPISNHLYFYWYRQILGQKVEFLVSFYNNEISEKSEIFDDQFSVERPDGSNFTLKIRSTKLEDSAMYFCASRGGLGANTEAFFGQGTRLTVV.